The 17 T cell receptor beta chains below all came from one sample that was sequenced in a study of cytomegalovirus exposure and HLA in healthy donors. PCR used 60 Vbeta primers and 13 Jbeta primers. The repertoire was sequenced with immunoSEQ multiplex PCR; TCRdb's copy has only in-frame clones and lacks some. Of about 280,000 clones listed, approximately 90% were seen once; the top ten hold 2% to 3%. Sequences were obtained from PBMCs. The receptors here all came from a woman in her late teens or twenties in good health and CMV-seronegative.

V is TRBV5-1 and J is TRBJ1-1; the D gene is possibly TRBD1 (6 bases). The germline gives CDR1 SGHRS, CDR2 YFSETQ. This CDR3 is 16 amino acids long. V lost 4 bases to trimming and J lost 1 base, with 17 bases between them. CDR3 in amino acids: CASSNTLGGGNTEAFF. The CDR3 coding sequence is TGCGCCAGCAGCAATACCTTAGGGGGGGGGAACACTGAAGCTTTCTTT.

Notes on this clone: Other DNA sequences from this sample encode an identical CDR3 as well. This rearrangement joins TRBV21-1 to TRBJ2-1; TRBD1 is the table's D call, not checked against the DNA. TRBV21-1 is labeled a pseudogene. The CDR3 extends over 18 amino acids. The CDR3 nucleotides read TGTGCCAGTTTAACATATGGATCTGGACAGGGAGCCTACAATGAGCAGTTCTTC. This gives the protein CASLTYGSGQGAYNEQFF.

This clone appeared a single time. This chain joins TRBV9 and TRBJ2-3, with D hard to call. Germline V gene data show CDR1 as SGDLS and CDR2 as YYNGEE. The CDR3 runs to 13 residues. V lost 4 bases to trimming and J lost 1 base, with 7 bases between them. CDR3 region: CASSPQGTDTQYF. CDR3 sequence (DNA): TGTGCCAGCAGCCCTCAGGGCACAGATACGCAGTATTTT.

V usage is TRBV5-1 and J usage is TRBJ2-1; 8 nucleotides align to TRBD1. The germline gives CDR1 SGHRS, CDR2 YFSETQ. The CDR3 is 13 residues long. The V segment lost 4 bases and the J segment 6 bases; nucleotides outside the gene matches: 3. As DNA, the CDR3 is TGCGCCAGCAGCCGACAGGGGCCCAATGAGCAGTTCTTC. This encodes CASSRQGPNEQFF.

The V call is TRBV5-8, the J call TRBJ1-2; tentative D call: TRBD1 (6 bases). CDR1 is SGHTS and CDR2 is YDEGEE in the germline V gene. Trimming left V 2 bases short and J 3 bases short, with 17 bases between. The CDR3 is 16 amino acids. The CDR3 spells CASSFPRDTPYYGYTF. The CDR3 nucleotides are TGTGCCAGCAGCTTCCCCCGGGACACCCCTTACTATGGCTACACCTTC.

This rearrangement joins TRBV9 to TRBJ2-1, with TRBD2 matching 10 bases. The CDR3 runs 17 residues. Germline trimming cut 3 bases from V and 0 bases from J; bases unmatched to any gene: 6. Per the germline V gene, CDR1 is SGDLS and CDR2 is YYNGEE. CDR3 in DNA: TGTGCCAGCAGCGCCAGCGGGGGGGATAGCTCCTACAATGAGCAGTTCTTC. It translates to CASSASGGDSSYNEQFF.

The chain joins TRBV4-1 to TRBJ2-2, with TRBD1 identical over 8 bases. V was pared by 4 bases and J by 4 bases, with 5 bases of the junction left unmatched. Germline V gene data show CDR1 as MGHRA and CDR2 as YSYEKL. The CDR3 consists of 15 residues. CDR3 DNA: TGCGCCAGCAGCCTATGGACAGGGTCCACCGGGGAGCTGTTTTTT. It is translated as CASSLWTGSTGELFF.

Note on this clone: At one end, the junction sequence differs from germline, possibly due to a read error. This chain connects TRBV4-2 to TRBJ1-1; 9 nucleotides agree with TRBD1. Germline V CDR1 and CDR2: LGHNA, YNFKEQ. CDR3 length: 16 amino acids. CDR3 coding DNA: TGTGCCAGCAGCCAAGGACAGGGGGAACTCAACACTGAAGCTCTCTTT. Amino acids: CASSQGQGELNTEALF.

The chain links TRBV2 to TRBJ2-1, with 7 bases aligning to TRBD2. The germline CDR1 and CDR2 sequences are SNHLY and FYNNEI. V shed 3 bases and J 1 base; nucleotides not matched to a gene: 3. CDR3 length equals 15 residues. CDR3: CASSEIAGSYNEQFF. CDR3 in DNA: TGTGCCAGCAGTGAGATAGCGGGTTCCTACAATGAGCAGTTCTTC. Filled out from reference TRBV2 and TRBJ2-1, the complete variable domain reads EPEVTQTPSHQVTQMGQEVILRCVPISNHLYFYWYRQILGQKVEFLVSFYNNEISEKSEIFDDQFSVERPDGSNFTLKIRSTKLEDSAMYFCASSEIAGSYNEQFFGPGTRLTVL.

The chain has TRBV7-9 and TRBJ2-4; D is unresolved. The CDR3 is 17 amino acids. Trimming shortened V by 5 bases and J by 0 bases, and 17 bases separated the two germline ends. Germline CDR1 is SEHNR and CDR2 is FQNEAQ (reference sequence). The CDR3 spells CASSRGGERLAKNIQYF. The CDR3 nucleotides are TGTGCCAGCAGCCGCGGCGGTGAACGACTAGCCAAAAACATTCAGTACTTC.

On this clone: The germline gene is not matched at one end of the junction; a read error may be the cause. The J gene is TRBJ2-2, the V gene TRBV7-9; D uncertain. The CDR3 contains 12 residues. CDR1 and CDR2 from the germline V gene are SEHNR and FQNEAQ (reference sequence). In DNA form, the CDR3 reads TGTTCCAGCAGCCTGAACACCGGGGAGCTGTTTTTT. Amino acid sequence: CSSSLNTGELFF.

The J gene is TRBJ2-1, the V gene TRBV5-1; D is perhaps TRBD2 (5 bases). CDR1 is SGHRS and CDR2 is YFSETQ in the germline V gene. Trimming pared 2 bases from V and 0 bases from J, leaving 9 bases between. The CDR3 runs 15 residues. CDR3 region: CASSLAAGSYNEQFF. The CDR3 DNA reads TGCGCCAGCAGCTTAGCGGCAGGCTCCTACAATGAGCAGTTCTTC.

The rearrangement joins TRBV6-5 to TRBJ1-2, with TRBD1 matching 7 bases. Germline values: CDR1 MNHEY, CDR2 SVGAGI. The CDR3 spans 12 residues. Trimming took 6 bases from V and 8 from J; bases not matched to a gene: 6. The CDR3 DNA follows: TGTGCCAGCAGAGACAGGGTTCGGGGCTACACCTTC. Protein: CASRDRVRGYTF.

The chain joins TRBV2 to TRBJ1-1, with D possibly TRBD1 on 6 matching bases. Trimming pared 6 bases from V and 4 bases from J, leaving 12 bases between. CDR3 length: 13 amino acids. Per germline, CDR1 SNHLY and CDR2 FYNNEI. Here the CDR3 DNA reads TGTGCCAGCAGGTCGAGGGACACCACTGAAGCTTTCTTT. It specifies CASRSRDTTEAFF.

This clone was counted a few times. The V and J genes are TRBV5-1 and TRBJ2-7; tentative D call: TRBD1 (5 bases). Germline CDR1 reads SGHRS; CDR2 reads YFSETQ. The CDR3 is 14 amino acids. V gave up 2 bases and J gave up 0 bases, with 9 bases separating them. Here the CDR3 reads CASSLQVSSYEQYF. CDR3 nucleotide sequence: TGCGCCAGCAGCTTACAGGTTAGCTCCTACGAGCAGTACTTC.

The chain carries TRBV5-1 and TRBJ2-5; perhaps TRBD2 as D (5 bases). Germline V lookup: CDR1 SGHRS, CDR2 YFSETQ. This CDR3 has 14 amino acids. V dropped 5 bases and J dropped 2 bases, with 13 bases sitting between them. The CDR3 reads CASRVGVFQETQYF. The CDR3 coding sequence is TGCGCCAGCAGGGTGGGAGTCTTTCAAGAGACCCAGTACTTC.

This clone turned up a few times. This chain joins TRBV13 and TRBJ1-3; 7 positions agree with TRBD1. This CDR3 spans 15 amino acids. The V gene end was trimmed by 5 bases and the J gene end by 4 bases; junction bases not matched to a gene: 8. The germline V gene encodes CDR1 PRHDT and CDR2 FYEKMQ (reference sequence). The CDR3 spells CASSPEGDSGNTIYF. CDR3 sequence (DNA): TGTGCCAGCAGCCCGGAAGGGGACAGCGGAAACACCATATATTTT. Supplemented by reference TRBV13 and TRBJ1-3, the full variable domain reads AAGVIQSPRHLIKEKRETATLKCYPIPRHDTVYWYQQGPGQDPQFLISFYEKMQSDKGSIPDRFSAQQFSDYHSELNMSSLELGDSALYFCASSPEGDSGNTIYFGEGSWLTVV.